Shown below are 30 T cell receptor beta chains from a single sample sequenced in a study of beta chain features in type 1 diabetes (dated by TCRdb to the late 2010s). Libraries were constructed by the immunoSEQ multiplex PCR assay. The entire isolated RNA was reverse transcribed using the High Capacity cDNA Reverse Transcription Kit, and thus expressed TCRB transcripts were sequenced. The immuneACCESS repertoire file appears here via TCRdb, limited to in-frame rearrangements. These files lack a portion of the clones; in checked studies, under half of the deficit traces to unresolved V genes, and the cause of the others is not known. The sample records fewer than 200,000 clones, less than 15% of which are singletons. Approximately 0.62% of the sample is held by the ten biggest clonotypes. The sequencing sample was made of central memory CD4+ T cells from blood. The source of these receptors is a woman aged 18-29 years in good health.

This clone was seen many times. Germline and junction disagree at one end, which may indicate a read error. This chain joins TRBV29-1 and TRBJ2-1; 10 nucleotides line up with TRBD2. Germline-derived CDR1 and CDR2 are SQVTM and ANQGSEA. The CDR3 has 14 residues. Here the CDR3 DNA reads TGCAGCGCCGCCGGGACTAGCGCCTCCCCTGTCCCCCTCTTC. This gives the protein CSAAGTSASPVPLF.

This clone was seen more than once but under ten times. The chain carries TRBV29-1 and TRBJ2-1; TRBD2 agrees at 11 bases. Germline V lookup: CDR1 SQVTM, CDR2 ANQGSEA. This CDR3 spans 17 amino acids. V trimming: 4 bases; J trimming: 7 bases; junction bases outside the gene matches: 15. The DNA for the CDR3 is TGCAGCGTTGGGGCAGCTTTTTTAGCGGGAGGGCCGAATGAGCAGTTCTTC. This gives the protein CSVGAAFLAGGPNEQFF.

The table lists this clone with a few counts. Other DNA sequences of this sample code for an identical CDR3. The CDR3 region is CASSLGRKETQYF. DNA of the CDR3: TGTGCCAGCAGCTTAGGCAGGAAAGAGACCCAGTACTTC. The chain couples TRBV7-9 to TRBJ2-5; D ambiguous. With 1 base removed from V and 3 bases from J, the gap between germline ends came to 6 bases. Germline CDR1 reads SEHNR; CDR2 reads FQNEAQ (reference sequence). The CDR3 has 13 amino acids.

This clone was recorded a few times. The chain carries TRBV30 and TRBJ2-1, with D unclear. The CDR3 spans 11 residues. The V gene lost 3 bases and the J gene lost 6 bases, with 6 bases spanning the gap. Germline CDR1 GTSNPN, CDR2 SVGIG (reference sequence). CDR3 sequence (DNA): TGTGCCTGGAGCCGGGTCAATGAGCAGTTCTTC. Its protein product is CAWSRVNEQFF.

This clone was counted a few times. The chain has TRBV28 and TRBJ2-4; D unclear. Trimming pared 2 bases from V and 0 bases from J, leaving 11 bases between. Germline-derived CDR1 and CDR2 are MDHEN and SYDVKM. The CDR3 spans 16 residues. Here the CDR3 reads CASSLTSSVAKNIQYF. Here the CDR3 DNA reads TGTGCCAGCAGTTTAACGTCCTCGGTAGCCAAAAACATTCAGTACTTC.

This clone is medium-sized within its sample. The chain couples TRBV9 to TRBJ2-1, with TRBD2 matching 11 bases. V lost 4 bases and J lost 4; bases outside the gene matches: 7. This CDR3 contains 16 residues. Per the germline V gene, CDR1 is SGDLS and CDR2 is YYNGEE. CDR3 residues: CASSYSGTSGYNEQFF. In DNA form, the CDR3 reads TGTGCCAGCAGCTACTCCGGGACTAGCGGTTACAATGAGCAGTTCTTC.

CDR3 DNA sequence: TGTGCTCGGAAGTCCTCCGGGACAGGGGTTGATGAGCAGTTCTTC. This gives the protein CARKSSGTGVDEQFF. V is TRBV30 and J is TRBJ2-1; 10 bases are a match to TRBD1. CDR3 length: 15 amino acids. The germline V gene has CDR1 GTSNPN and CDR2 SVGIG (reference sequence).

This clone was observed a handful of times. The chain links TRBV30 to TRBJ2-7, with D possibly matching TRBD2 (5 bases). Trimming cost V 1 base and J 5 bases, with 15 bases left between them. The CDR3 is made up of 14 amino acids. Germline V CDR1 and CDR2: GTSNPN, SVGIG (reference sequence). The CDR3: CAWSGASRNHEQYF. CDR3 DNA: TGTGCCTGGAGTGGGGCTAGCAGGAACCACGAGCAGTACTTC.

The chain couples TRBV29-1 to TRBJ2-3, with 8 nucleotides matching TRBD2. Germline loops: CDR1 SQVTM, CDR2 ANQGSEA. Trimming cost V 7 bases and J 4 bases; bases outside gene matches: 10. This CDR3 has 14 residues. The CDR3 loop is CSASAGVRADTQYF. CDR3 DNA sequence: TGCAGCGCCTCAGCGGGAGTCAGAGCAGATACGCAGTATTTT.

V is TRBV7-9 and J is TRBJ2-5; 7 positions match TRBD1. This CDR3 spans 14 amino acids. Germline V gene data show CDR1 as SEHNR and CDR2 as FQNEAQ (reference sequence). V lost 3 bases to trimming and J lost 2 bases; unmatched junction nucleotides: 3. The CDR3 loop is CASSFRQGQETQYF. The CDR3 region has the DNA TGTGCCAGCAGCTTTCGACAGGGTCAAGAGACCCAGTACTTC.

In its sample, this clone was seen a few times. CDR3 coding DNA: TGTGCCAGCAGTTACGGTAGACAGAAGCCCCCTGAAGCTTTCTTT. Its protein is CASSYGRQKPPEAFF. The rearrangement uses TRBV6-6 and TRBJ1-1; a weak D match, TRBD1 (5 bases). The CDR3 is 15 amino acids. Germline CDR1 is MNHNY and CDR2 is SVGAGI (reference sequence). V lost 2 bases and J lost 6, with 16 bases in between.

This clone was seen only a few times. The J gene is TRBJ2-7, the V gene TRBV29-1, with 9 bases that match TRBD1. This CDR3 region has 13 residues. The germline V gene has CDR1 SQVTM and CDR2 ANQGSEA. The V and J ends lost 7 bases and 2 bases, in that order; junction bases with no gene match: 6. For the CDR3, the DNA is TGCAGCGCCTCGGGACAGGGAGCCTACGAGCAGTACTTC. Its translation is CSASGQGAYEQYF.

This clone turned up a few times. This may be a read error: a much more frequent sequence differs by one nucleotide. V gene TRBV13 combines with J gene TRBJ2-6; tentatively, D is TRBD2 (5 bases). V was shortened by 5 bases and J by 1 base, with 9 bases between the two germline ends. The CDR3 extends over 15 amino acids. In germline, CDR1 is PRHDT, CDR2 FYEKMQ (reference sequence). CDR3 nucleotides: TGTGCCAGCAGCCCACGGGGTTCTGGGGCCAACGTCCTGACTTTC. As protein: CASSPRGSGANVLTF.

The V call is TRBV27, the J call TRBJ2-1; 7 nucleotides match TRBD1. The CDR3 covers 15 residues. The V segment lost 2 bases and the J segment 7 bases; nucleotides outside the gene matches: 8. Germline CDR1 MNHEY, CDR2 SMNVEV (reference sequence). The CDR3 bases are TGTGCCAGCAGTTTACGCCCGACAGGGCAAAATGAGCAGTTCTTC. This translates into CASSLRPTGQNEQFF.

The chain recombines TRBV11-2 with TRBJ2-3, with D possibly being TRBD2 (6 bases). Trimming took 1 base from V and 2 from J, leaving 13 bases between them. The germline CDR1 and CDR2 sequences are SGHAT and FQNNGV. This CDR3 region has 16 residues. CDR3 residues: CASSLGFGGDTDTQYF. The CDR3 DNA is TGTGCCAGCAGCTTAGGTTTCGGGGGAGACACAGATACGCAGTATTTT.

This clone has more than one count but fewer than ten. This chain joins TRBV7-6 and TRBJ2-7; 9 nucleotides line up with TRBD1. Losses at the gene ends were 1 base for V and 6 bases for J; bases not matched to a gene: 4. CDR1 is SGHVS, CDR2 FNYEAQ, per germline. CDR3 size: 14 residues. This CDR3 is CASSLETGGSEQYF. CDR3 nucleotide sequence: TGTGCCAGCAGCTTAGAGACAGGGGGTAGCGAGCAGTACTTC.

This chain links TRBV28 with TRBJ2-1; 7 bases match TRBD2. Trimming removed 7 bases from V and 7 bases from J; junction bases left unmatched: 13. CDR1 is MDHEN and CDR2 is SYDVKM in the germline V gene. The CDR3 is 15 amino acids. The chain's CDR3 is CASTPGGSGGNEQFF. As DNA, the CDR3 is TGTGCCAGCACCCCGGGCGGGAGCGGAGGAAATGAGCAGTTCTTC.

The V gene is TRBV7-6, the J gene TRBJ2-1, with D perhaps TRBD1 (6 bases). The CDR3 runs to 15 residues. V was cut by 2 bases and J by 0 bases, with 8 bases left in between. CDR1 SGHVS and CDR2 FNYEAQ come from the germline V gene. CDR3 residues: CASSLTGSSYNEQFF. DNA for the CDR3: TGTGCCAGCAGCTTAACAGGGAGCTCCTACAATGAGCAGTTCTTC.

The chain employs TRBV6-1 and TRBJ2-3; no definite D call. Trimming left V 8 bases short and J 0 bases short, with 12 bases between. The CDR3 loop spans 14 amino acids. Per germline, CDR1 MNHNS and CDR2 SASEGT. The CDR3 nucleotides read TGTGCCAGCTCTCCTCTCACTAGCACAGATACGCAGTATTTT. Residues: CASSPLTSTDTQYF.

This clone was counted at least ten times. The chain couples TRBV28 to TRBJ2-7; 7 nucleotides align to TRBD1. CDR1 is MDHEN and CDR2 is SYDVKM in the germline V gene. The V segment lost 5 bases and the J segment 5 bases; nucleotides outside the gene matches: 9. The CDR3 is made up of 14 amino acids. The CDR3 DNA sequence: TGTGCCAGCAGTAGGATAACAGGGGTAAACGAGCAGTACTTC. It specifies CASSRITGVNEQYF.

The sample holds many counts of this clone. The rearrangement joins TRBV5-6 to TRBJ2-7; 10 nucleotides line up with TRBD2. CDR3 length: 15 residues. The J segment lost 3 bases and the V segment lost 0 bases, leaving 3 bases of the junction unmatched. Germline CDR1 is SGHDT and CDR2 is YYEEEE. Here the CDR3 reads CASSLVASGSYEQYF. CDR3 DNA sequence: TGTGCCAGCAGCTTGGTGGCTAGCGGGAGCTACGAGCAGTACTTC. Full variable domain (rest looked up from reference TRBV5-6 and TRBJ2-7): DAGVTQSPTHLIKTRGQQVTLRCSPKSGHDTVSWYQQALGQGPQFIFQYYEEEERQRGNFPDRFSGHQFPNYSSELNVNALLLGDSALYLCASSLVASGSYEQYFGPGTRLTVT.

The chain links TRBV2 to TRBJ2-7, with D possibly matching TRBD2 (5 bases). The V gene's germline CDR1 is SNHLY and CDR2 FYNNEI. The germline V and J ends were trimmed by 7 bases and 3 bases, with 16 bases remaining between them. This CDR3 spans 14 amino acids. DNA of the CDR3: TGTGCCAGCAACCAAGCGACCCGGGGCTACGAGCAGTACTTC. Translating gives CASNQATRGYEQYF.

CDR3 protein: CASSSGSIRGYTF. CDR3 in DNA: TGTGCCAGCAGTTCGGGTTCCATTAGGGGCTACACCTTC. The chain links TRBV28 to TRBJ1-2; no definite D call. The ends were cut back, 4 bases at V and 8 bases at J, with 14 bases in the middle. Germline assignment: CDR1 MDHEN and CDR2 SYDVKM. This CDR3 comprises 13 residues.

Here the CDR3 reads CASSVGGGNQPQHF. CDR3 DNA: TGTGCCAGCTCCGTGGGGGGTGGCAATCAGCCCCAGCATTTT. V is TRBV7-6 and J is TRBJ1-5, with a tentative D call TRBD1 (5 bases). This CDR3 is built from 14 residues. Trimming removed 8 bases from V and 2 bases from J, with 13 bases in between. CDR1 and CDR2 (germline): SGHVS, FNYEAQ. Filled out from reference TRBV7-6 and TRBJ1-5, the complete variable domain reads GAGVSQSPRYKVTKRGQDVALRCDPISGHVSLYWYRQALGQGPEFLTYFNYEAQQDKSGLPNDRFSAERPEGSISTLTIQRTEQRDSAMYRCASSVGGGNQPQHFGDGTRLSIL.

The CDR3 loop is CASSEALAGSYNEQFF. Here the CDR3 DNA reads TGTGCCAGCAGTGAAGCGCTAGCCGGCTCCTACAATGAGCAGTTCTTC. This sequence joins TRBV6-1 and TRBJ2-1; D perhaps matches TRBD2 (5 bases). The CDR3 sequence is 16 residues long. The germline V gene has CDR1 MNHNS and CDR2 SASEGT. Trimming removed 0 bases at V and 0 bases at J, with 9 bases between.

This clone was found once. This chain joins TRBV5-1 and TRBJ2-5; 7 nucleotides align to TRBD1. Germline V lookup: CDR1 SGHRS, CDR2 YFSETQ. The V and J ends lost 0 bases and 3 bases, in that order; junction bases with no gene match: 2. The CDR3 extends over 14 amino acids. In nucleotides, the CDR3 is TGCGCCAGCAGCTTGGGACAGGGAAAAGAGACCCAGTACTTC. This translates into CASSLGQGKETQYF.

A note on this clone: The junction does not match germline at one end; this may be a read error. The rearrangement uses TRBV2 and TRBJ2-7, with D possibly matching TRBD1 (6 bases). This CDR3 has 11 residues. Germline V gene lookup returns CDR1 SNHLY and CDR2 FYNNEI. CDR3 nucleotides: TGTGCCAGCAGATACAACCGGGACACCATCTTC. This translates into CASRYNRDTIF.

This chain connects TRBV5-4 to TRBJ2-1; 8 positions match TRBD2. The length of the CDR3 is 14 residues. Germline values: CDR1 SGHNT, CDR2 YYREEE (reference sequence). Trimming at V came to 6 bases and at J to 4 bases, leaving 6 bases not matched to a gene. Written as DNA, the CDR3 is TGTGCCAGCACTCTCCCGGGAGGGTACAATGAGCAGTTCTTC. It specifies CASTLPGGYNEQFF.

CDR3 protein: CASSGLAAYTDTQYF. The CDR3 nucleotides read TGTGCCAGCAGCGGACTAGCGGCCTACACAGATACGCAGTATTTT. The chain carries TRBV2 and TRBJ2-3; 10 bases match TRBD2. The CDR3 sequence is 15 residues long. Per the germline V gene, CDR1 is SNHLY and CDR2 is FYNNEI. Trimming cost V 6 bases and J 2 bases; bases outside gene matches: 5.

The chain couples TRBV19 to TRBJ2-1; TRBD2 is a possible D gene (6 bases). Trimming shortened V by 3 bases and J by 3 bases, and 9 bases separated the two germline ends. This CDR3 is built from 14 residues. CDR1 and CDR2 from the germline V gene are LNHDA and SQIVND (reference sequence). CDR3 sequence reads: CASSMGGDYNEQFF. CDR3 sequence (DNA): TGTGCCAGTAGTATGGGAGGTGACTACAATGAGCAGTTCTTC.